Each of the 22 T cell receptor beta chains below was sequenced from the same sample in a study of Graves' ophthalmopathy and Graves' hyperthyroidism. Researchers took RNA transcripts and amplified TCR beta CDR3 regions from them. RT-PCR in the first round used HTBI primers; a second-round multiplex PCR followed. TCRdb passed the multiplex PCR reads through MiXCR, listing each CDR3 protein once. The sample gives some 410,000 distinct CDR3 sequences, about 21% of which show up once; more than 2.5% is in the top ten. Sequenced input: peripheral blood. The origin of the receptors is a woman aged 18-35 years with stable Graves' hyperthyroidism.

The J gene is TRBJ2-2, the V gene TRBV6-7; TRBD2 agrees at 9 bases. TRBV6-7 is an ORF, and what it does is uncertain. This CDR3 has 16 amino acids. The ends lost 9 bases at V and 2 bases at J; junction bases unmatched: 10. This CDR3 reads CASLPEREANTGELFF. The CDR3 coding sequence is TGTGCCAGTCTACCAGAGCGGGAGGCTAACACCGGGGAGCTGTTTTTT.

This clonotype has ten or more counts. The chain recombines TRBV20-1 with TRBJ2-5; maybe TRBD2 (5 bases). Germline V gene lookup returns CDR1 DFQATT and CDR2 SNEGSKA (reference sequence). Between the trimmed V and J ends, which lost 5 bases and 4 bases, there was a span of 11 bases. The CDR3 length is 12 residues. The CDR3 bases are TGCAGTGCTCTTAGCGTGGGAGAGACCCAGTACTTC. Translation: CSALSVGETQYF.

This clonotype was detected ten times or more. This sequence joins TRBV2 and TRBJ2-7; 9 nucleotides agree with TRBD1. CDR3 length: 18 residues. The trim removed 5 bases at V and 1 base at J, leaving 15 bases unmatched. CDR1 and CDR2 from the germline V gene are SNHLY and FYNNEI. The CDR3 protein is CASSLGQGDVVGSYEQYF. The CDR3 nucleotides read TGTGCCAGCAGTTTGGGACAGGGAGACGTAGTAGGATCCTACGAGCAGTACTTC.

The sample holds many counts of this clonotype. This chain links TRBV28 with TRBJ1-1; D not certain. Germline CDR1 MDHEN, CDR2 SYDVKM. The length of the CDR3 is 11 residues. The ends were cut back, 3 bases at V and 8 bases at J, with 7 bases in the middle. DNA for the CDR3: TGTGCCAGCAGTTTGTTCGACGAAGCTTTCTTT. The encoded protein is CASSLFDEAFF.

This clonotype was seen many times. The chain carries TRBV7-9 and TRBJ1-2; 9 bases agree with TRBD1. The trim removed 4 bases at V and 3 bases at J, leaving 6 bases unmatched. The CDR3 runs 15 residues. Germline V gene sequence: CDR1 SEHNR, CDR2 FQNEAQ (reference sequence). The CDR3 coding sequence is TGTGCCAGCAGCTCCGGGACAGGGCTTCACTATGGCTACACCTTC. Its translation is CASSSGTGLHYGYTF.

The sample holds many counts of this clonotype. V is TRBV28 and J is TRBJ1-1; 7 nucleotides match TRBD1. This CDR3 has 14 residues. Trimming took 2 bases from V and 8 from J; bases not matched to a gene: 8. CDR1 MDHEN and CDR2 SYDVKM come from the germline V gene. The CDR3 nucleotides read TGTGCCAGCAGTTTACGGCCCCGGGACAGAGAAGCTTTCTTT. Its translation is CASSLRPRDREAFF.

This clonotype showed up many times. This rearrangement joins TRBV6-1 to TRBJ2-5; a weak D match, TRBD1 (6 bases). Germline lookup yields CDR1 MNHNS and CDR2 SASEGT. V gave up 4 bases and J gave up 0 bases, with 12 bases separating them. This CDR3 has 15 residues. For the CDR3, the DNA is TGTGCCAGCAGTGTTGGAAGGGGGTACCAAGAGACCCAGTACTTC. It codes for CASSVGRGYQETQYF.

The chain couples TRBV29-1 to TRBJ1-1, with TRBD1 matching 8 bases. Germline CDR1 is SQVTM and CDR2 is ANQGSEA. V shed 4 bases and J 5 bases; nucleotides not matched to a gene: 9. The CDR3 sequence is 14 residues long. CDR3 region: CSVAADRVGTEAFF. The CDR3 DNA reads as TGCAGCGTTGCGGCGGACAGGGTGGGAACTGAAGCTTTCTTT.

The V call is TRBV6-1, the J call TRBJ2-5, with 8 bases matching TRBD2. This CDR3 has 17 amino acids. The germline V gene has CDR1 MNHNS and CDR2 SASEGT. With 2 bases clipped from V and 4 bases from J, the junction kept 12 bases outside the gene matches. The CDR3 region has the DNA TGTGCCAGCAGTGAAATCACGGCGGGGGGCTCCGGAGAGACCCAGTACTTC. Translating gives CASSEITAGGSGETQYF.

This clonotype was counted at least ten times. This sequence may be a read error, since a much larger clone differs from it by one base. The V gene is TRBV28, the J gene TRBJ2-7; 7 bases match TRBD2. The CDR3 covers 14 residues. From germline, CDR1 is MDHEN and CDR2 SYDVKM. DNA for the CDR3: TGTGCCAGCAGTTTATCAAACGGGAGGTACGAGCAGCACTTC. Its protein is CASSLSNGRYEQHF.

The chain has TRBV27 and TRBJ1-5; no definite D call. Germline V gene sequence: CDR1 MNHEY, CDR2 SMNVEV (reference sequence). This CDR3 is built from 14 residues. V was pared by 9 bases and J by 2 bases, with 14 bases between. CDR3 sequence (DNA): TGTGCCAGTGCGGAGGGTTTTGGCAATCAGCCCCAGCATTTT. Its protein is CASAEGFGNQPQHF.

This clonotype showed up many times. CDR3 protein: CASVEGFFAGNTIYF. CDR3 sequence (DNA): TGTGCCAGCGTCGAAGGTTTTTTCGCTGGAAACACCATATATTTT. This chain joins TRBV2 and TRBJ1-3; D is ambiguous. The germline gives CDR1 SNHLY, CDR2 FYNNEI. Trimming removed 8 bases at V and 2 bases at J, with 16 bases between. This CDR3 spans 15 amino acids.

This clonotype has at least ten counts. The chain links TRBV7-3 to TRBJ1-1, with 8 nucleotides matching TRBD1. The CDR3 covers 12 residues. From germline, CDR1 is SGHTA and CDR2 FQGTGA. Germline trimming cut 5 bases from V and 8 bases from J; bases unmatched to any gene: 4. CDR3 region: CASSPGGREAFF. The CDR3 DNA is TGTGCCAGCAGCCCAGGGGGCCGGGAAGCTTTCTTT.

In this sample, this clonotype turned up many times. This chain links TRBV7-2 with TRBJ2-5, with 8 bases fitting TRBD1. CDR1 SGHTA and CDR2 FQGNSA come from the germline V gene. CDR3 length equals 14 residues. After removal of 4 bases from V and 6 bases from J, the junction contained 7 bases not matched to a gene. This CDR3 is CASSYTGGSQTQYF. The DNA for the CDR3 is TGTGCCAGCAGCTATACAGGGGGGTCGCAGACCCAGTACTTC.

The CDR3 DNA sequence: TGTGCCAGCAGTTTAGGTCCGGATCCTGGGGCCCAGTACTTC. Protein product: CASSLGPDPGAQYF. The rearrangement joins TRBV12-3 or TRBV12-4 to TRBJ2-5, with no clear D. This CDR3 is 14 amino acids long. V was trimmed by 1 base and J by 9 bases, leaving 15 bases between them.

This clonotype was recorded many times. This chain links TRBV20-1 with TRBJ2-7; perhaps TRBD1 as D (5 bases). Germline V gives CDR1 DFQATT, CDR2 SNEGSKA (reference sequence). This CDR3 is built from 13 residues. V was cut by 5 bases and J by 2 bases, with 13 bases left in between. The CDR3 spells CSALAGLTYEQYF. CDR3 sequence (DNA): TGCAGTGCTCTTGCAGGGCTCACCTACGAGCAGTACTTC.

This clonotype was seen many times. The chain joins TRBV5-4 to TRBJ1-1, with 8 nucleotides matching TRBD1. Looked up from germline, CDR1 is SGHNT and CDR2 is YYREEE (reference sequence). V was pared by 0 bases and J by 10 bases, with 8 bases of the junction left unmatched. The CDR3 contains 14 residues. This CDR3 is CASSLESTGERAFF. The CDR3 nucleotides read TGTGCCAGCAGCTTGGAATCGACAGGGGAGAGAGCTTTCTTT.

Many counts were recorded for this clonotype. The genes are TRBV28 and TRBJ1-2; no clear D. Trimming removed 2 bases from V and 1 base from J, with 11 bases in between. CDR1 and CDR2 from the germline V gene are MDHEN and SYDVKM. The CDR3 is made up of 15 amino acids. The CDR3: CASSLTGKNNYGYTF. The CDR3 region has the DNA TGTGCCAGCAGTTTAACCGGGAAAAATAACTATGGCTACACCTTC.

This clonotype appeared many times. The CDR3 sequence is CASRGRGEAFF. CDR3 nucleotide sequence: TGTGCCAGCAGAGGACGCGGTGAAGCTTTCTTT. The V gene is TRBV7-2, the J gene TRBJ1-1; D is unclear. Germline CDR1 and CDR2: SGHTA and FQGNSA. CDR3 size: 11 residues. V lost 6 bases and J lost 7, with 9 bases in between.

This sequence joins TRBV6-2 or TRBV6-3 and TRBJ1-1; 9 bases map to TRBD1. With V trimmed by 0 bases and J by 5 bases, 7 bases remained unmatched. Per germline, CDR1 MNHEY and CDR2 SVGEGT. CDR3 length: 16 residues. CDR3 region: CASSYSPGQGGTEAFF. Here the CDR3 DNA reads TGTGCCAGCAGTTACTCGCCGGGACAGGGTGGGACTGAAGCTTTCTTT.

This clonotype was recorded many times. The J gene is TRBJ2-7, the V gene TRBV4-3; D is unresolved. This CDR3 comprises 15 residues. In germline, CDR1 is LGHNA, CDR2 YSLEER. V was pared by 0 bases and J by 1 base, with 10 bases between. The CDR3 loop is CASSQDVAGSYEQYF. The DNA of the CDR3 is TGCGCCAGCAGCCAAGATGTGGCCGGATCCTACGAGCAGTACTTC.

The rearrangement joins TRBV15 to TRBJ1-2; D is possibly TRBD1 (6 bases). The CDR3 length is 15 residues. Germline CDR1 reads LNHNV; CDR2 reads YYDKDF (reference sequence). V was pared by 3 bases and J by 6 bases, with 17 bases between. CDR3 in DNA: TGTGCCACCAGCAGCACCGGGGTCAGGGGAGATGGCTACACCTTC. Protein: CATSSTGVRGDGYTF.